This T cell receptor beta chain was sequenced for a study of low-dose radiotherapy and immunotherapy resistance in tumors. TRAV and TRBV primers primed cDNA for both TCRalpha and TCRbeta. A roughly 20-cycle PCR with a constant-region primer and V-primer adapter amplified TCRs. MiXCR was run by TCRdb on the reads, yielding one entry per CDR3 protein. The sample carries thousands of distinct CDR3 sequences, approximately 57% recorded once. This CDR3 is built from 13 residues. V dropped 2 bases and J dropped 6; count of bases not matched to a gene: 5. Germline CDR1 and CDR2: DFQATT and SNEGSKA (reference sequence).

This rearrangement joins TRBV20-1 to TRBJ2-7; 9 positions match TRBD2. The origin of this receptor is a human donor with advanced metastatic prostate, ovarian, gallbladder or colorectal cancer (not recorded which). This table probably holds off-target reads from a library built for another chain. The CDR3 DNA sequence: TGCAGTGCTAGAAATAGCGGGAGCTTCGAGCAGTACTTC. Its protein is CSARNSGSFEQYF.